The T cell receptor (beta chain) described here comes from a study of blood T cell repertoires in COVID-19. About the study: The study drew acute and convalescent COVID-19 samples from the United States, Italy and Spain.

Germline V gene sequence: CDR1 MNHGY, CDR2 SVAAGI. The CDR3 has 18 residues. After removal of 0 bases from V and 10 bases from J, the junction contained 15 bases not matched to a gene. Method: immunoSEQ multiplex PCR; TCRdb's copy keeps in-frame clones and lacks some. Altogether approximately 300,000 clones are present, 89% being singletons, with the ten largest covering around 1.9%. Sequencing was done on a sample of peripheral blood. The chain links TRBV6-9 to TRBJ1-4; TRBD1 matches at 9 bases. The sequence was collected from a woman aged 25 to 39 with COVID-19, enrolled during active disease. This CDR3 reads CASSYSKVLGTGSGKLFF. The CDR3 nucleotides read TGTGCCAGCAGTTATTCGAAAGTTTTGGGGACAGGGTCAGGAAAACTGTTTTTT.